These 13 T cell receptor beta chains were sequenced from one sample in a study of T-cell memory formation after mild COVID-19. TCRdb analysed the 5' RACE reads with MiXCR anew, one entry per CDR3 protein. The sample carries 550,000 to 700,000 distinct CDR3 sequences, 17% recorded once. Sequencing was performed on PBMCs or a T cell subset sorted from them (not recorded which). The origin of the receptors is an adult woman who had mild COVID-19 (a few samples of this study predate the infection). Cell type and time point are not known.

The sample holds a few counts of this clonotype. The V gene is TRBV7-9, the J gene TRBJ2-1; TRBD1 matches 8 bases. Germline CDR1 is SEHNR and CDR2 is FQNEAQ (reference sequence). The V and J ends lost 5 bases and 8 bases, in that order; junction bases with no gene match: 11. The CDR3 contains 15 residues. The CDR3 coding sequence is TGTGCCAGCAGCCCCACCGGGACAGGTATGGATGAGCAGTTCTTC. Protein sequence: CASSPTGTGMDEQFF.

In this sample, this clonotype turned up a few times. The chain joins TRBV7-9 to TRBJ1-2; the D gene is possibly TRBD1 (5 bases). V lost 5 bases and J lost 6, with 16 bases in between. The CDR3 contains 14 residues. Germline CDR1 and CDR2: SEHNR and FQNEAQ (reference sequence). The CDR3 reads CASSPGWRTNGYTF. DNA of the CDR3: TGTGCCAGCAGCCCCGGTTGGCGGACAAATGGCTACACCTTC.

This chain joins TRBV9 and TRBJ1-4, with D maybe TRBD1 (5 bases). This CDR3 comprises 17 residues. CDR1 SGDLS and CDR2 YYNGEE come from the germline V gene. Deletions cut 0 bases from V and 0 bases from J, with 12 bases between. The CDR3 loop is CASSVGLGRATNEKLFF. CDR3 nucleotide sequence: TGTGCCAGCAGCGTAGGGTTGGGACGAGCAACTAATGAAAAACTGTTTTTT.

This clonotype was counted a few times. The chain recombines TRBV4-2 with TRBJ2-7; tentatively, D is TRBD2 (5 bases). V shed 1 base and J shed 2 bases, with 15 bases lying between them. CDR3 length equals 16 residues. Germline assignment: CDR1 LGHNA and CDR2 YNFKEQ. Here the CDR3 reads CASSQVGGRVAYEQYF. DNA of the CDR3: TGTGCCAGCAGCCAAGTGGGTGGGAGAGTAGCCTACGAGCAGTACTTC.

This clonotype came up a few times. The gene calls are TRBV7-3 and TRBJ2-7; no clear D. Trimming shortened V by 1 base and J by 0 bases, and 10 bases separated the two germline ends. The CDR3 loop spans 15 amino acids. Per germline, CDR1 SGHTA and CDR2 FQGTGA. CDR3 nucleotide sequence: TGTGCCAGCAGCTTAAACAGCGAGAGCTCCTACGAGCAGTACTTC. Protein product: CASSLNSESSYEQYF.

A few counts support this clonotype. This chain joins TRBV5-6 and TRBJ2-6; 9 bases line up with TRBD1. CDR1 and CDR2 (germline): SGHDT, YYEEEE. This CDR3 is 13 amino acids long. V trimming: 0 bases; J trimming: 14 bases; junction bases outside the gene matches: 3. CDR3 DNA sequence: TGTGCCAGCAGCTTGGGAGGGACAGGGTTCCTGACTTTC. Translating gives CASSLGGTGFLTF.

This chain links TRBV12-3 or TRBV12-4 with TRBJ1-1, with unresolved D. The CDR3 extends over 13 amino acids. Trimming took 6 bases from V and 8 from J, leaving 16 bases between them. CDR3 in amino acids: CASSPHVEGEAFF. The DNA for the CDR3 is TGTGCCAGCAGCCCCCACGTGGAGGGAGAAGCTTTCTTT.

This clonotype appeared a few times. The chain carries TRBV5-1 and TRBJ2-3; 8 bases are shared with TRBD2. J gave up 5 bases and V 4 bases, and 3 bases lay outside the gene matches. Germline CDR1 and CDR2: SGHRS and YFSETQ. The length of the CDR3 is 13 residues. The CDR3 DNA reads TGCGCCAGCAGCCCGGGGGGGGGAGATACGCAGTATTTT. Amino acids: CASSPGGGDTQYF.

The table lists this clonotype with a few counts. The V call is TRBV9, the J call TRBJ1-5; a weak D match, TRBD1 (5 bases). Germline-derived CDR1 and CDR2 are SGDLS and YYNGEE. Trimming removed 2 bases from V and 5 bases from J, with 14 bases in between. This CDR3 comprises 15 residues. CDR3 DNA sequence: TGTGCCAGCAGCGTCTTCCCGGGGCGCGATCAGCCCCAGCATTTT. Amino acid sequence: CASSVFPGRDQPQHF.

The chain employs TRBV24-1 and TRBJ2-1, with TRBD2 matching over 8 bases. V was pared by 6 bases and J by 8 bases, with 8 bases of the junction left unmatched. Germline-derived CDR1 and CDR2 are KGHDR and SFDVKD. The CDR3 length is 14 residues. Written as DNA, the CDR3 is TGTGCCACCAGTAATCGGGGGGGCATGGATGAGCAGTTCTTC. Encoded protein: CATSNRGGMDEQFF.

This clonotype came up a few times. The genes are TRBV4-2 and TRBJ2-3, with unresolved D. CDR1 and CDR2 (germline): LGHNA, YNFKEQ. V was shortened by 0 bases and J by 7 bases, with 5 bases between the two germline ends. CDR3 length: 12 amino acids. CDR3 region: CASSQDRNTQYF. DNA for the CDR3: TGTGCCAGCAGCCAAGATAGAAATACGCAGTATTTT.

This clonotype has more than one count but fewer than ten. The chain uses TRBV6-2 or TRBV6-3 and TRBJ2-1; 12 bases agree with TRBD2. Germline V gene lookup returns CDR1 MNHEY and CDR2 SVGEGT. V dropped 4 bases and J dropped 9; count of bases not matched to a gene: 7. This CDR3 comprises 15 residues. The CDR3 region is CASSSRLAGAVEQFF. The CDR3 DNA reads TGTGCCAGCAGTTCTCGACTAGCGGGAGCTGTTGAGCAGTTCTTC.

This clonotype occurred a few times. DNA of the CDR3: TGTGCCAGCAGTGGTGAGCGCGGGAAGTTCTACAATGAGCAGTTCTTC. Translating it yields CASSGERGKFYNEQFF. This chain uses TRBV27 with TRBJ2-1; possible D gene TRBD2, 6 bases. The germline CDR1 and CDR2 sequences are MNHEY and SMNVEV (reference sequence). CDR3 length: 16 amino acids. V lost 5 bases and J 3 bases, leaving 17 bases between the germline ends.